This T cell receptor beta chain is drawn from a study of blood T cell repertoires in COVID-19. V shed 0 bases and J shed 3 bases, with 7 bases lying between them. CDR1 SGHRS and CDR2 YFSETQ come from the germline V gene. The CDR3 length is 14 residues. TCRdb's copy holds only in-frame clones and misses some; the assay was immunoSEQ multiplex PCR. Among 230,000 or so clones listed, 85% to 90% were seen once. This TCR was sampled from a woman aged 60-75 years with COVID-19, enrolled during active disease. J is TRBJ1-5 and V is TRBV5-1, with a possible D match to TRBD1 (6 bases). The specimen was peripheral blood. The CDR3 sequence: CASSLGGPNQPQHF. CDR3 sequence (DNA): TGCGCCAGCAGCTTGGGGGGGCCCAATCAGCCCCAGCATTTT. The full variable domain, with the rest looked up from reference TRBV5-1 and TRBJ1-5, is KAGVTQTPRYLIKTRGQQVTLSCSPISGHRSVSWYQQTPGQGLQFLFEYFSETQRNKGNFPGRFSGRQFSNSRSEMNVSTLELGDSALYLCASSLGGPNQPQHFGDGTRLSIL.